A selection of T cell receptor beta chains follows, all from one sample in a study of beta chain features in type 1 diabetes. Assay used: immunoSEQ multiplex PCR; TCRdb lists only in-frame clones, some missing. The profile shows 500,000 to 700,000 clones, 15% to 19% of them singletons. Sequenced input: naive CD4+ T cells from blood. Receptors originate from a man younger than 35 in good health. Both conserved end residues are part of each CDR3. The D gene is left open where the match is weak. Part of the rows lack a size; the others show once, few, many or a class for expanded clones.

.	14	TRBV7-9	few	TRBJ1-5	TGTGCCACCAACAACGTGGGGGACAATCAGCCCCAGCATTTT	CATNNVGDNQPQHF
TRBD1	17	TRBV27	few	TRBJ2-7	TGTGCCACCACACCTAAATACCGGGACAGGGTATCCTACGAGCAGTACTTC	CATTPKYRDRVSYEQYF
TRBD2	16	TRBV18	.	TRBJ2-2	TGTGCCAGCTCACCTCTAGCGGGAGAACTTACCGGGGAGCTGTTTTTT	CASSPLAGELTGELFF
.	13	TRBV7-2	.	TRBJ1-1	TGTGCCAGCAGCCCCTACAAGAACACTGAAGCTTTCTTT	CASSPYKNTEAFF
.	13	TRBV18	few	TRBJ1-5	TGTGCCAGCTCACCGACGGAATCCCAGCCCCAGCATTTT	CASSPTESQPQHF
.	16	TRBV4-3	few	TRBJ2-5	TGCGCCAGCAGTCCGATACAGGGAAGGGCTGGAGAGACCCAGTACTTC	CASSPIQGRAGETQYF
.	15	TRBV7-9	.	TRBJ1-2	TGTGCCAGCAGCTTGCAGGACAGAAAATACTATGGCTACACCTTC	CASSLQDRKYYGYTF
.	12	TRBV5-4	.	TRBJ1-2	TGTGCCAGCAGCTTGGTGCGGGGTGGCTACACCTTC	CASSLVRGGYTF
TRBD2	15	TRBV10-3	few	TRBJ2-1	TGTGCCATCAGCGGGCTAGCGGGAGGAGAGAACGAGCAGTTCTTC	CAISGLAGGENEQFF
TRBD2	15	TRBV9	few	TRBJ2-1	TGTGCCAGCAGCGTAGACCCCGGACTAGCGGGGGAGCAGTTCTTC	CASSVDPGLAGEQFF
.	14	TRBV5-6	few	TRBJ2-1	TGTGCCAGCAGCCTGAGATACTCCTACAATGAGCAGTTCTTC	CASSLRYSYNEQFF
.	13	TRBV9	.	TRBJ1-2	TGTGCCAGCAGCGAAACAGATTACTATGGCTACACCTTC	CASSETDYYGYTF
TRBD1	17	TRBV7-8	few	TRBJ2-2	TGTGCCAGCAGCTTGGATAGACAGGGGGCGGGCACCGGGGAGCTGTTTTTT	CASSLDRQGAGTGELFF
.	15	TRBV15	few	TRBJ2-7	TGTGCCACCAGCAGAGCCCCCGGATCCCCCTACGAGCAGTACTTC	CATSRAPGSPYEQYF
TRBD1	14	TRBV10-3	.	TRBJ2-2	TGTGCCATCGGCGGACAGGCGAACACCGGGGAGCTGTTTTTT	CAIGGQANTGELFF
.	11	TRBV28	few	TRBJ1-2	TGTGCCAGCGGCCGGGCCTATGGCTACACCTTC	CASGRAYGYTF
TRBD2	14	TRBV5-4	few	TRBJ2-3	TGTGCCAGCAGCCCTAGCGGAACCACAGATACGCAGTATTTT	CASSPSGTTDTQYF
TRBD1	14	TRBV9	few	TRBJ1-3	TGTGCCAGCAGCCTGGGACAGGCCAGAAACACCATATATTTT	CASSLGQARNTIYF
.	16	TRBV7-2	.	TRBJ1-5	TGTGCCAGCAGCCCGAGGGCGGGACCGGGCAATCAGCCCCAGCATTTT	CASSPRAGPGNQPQHF
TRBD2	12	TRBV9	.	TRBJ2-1	TGTGCCAGCAGCTTTGACCGGGGGGGACCGTTCTTC	CASSFDRGGPFF
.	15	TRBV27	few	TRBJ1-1	TGTGCCAGCAGTTTAATGGGAGGGGGGAACACTGAAGCTTTCTTT	CASSLMGGGNTEAFF
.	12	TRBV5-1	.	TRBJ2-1	TGCGCCAGCAGCTTGGGGGACAATGAGCAGTTCTTC	CASSLGDNEQFF
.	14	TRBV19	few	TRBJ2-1	TGTGCCAGTACCTCGGGCACAGTAGACAATGAGCAGTTCTTC	CASTSGTVDNEQFF
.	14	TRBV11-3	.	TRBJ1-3	TGTGCCAGCAGCTTAGGAGGATCCGGAAACACCATATATTTT	CASSLGGSGNTIYF
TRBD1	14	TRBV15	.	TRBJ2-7	TGTGCCACCAGCGGGACAGACCTTAGGTACGAGCAGTACTTC	CATSGTDLRYEQYF
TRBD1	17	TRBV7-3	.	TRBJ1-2	TGTGCCAGCAGCCTAGACCGGGACAGGGGTATCCTGGGTGGCTACACCTTC	CASSLDRDRGILGGYTF
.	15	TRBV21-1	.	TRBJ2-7	TGTGCCAGCAGCAAAGGTAGCGACAGGTCGTACGAGCAGTACTTC	CASSKGSDRSYEQYF
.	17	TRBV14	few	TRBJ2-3	TGTGCCAGCAGCCAGGTGCCGGGCCGGGGTTCCACAGATACGCAGTATTTT	CASSQVPGRGSTDTQYF
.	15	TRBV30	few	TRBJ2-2	TGTGCCTGGAGTGTGGGAGCGCCGAACACCGGGGAGCTGTTTTTT	CAWSVGAPNTGELFF
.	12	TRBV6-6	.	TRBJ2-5	TGTGCCAGCAGTTACCGGGAAGAGACCCAGTACTTC	CASSYREETQYF
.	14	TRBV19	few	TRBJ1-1	TGTGCCAGTAGTATAGATCACGGGGGCACTGAAGCTTTCTTT	CASSIDHGGTEAFF
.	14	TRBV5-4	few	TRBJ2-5	TGTGCCAGCAGCCTGTTCTGGGCGCAGGAGACCCAGTACTTC	CASSLFWAQETQYF
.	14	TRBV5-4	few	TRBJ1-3	TGTGCCAGCAGCTGGGGGGTGACTGGAAACACCATATATTTT	CASSWGVTGNTIYF